This TCR beta chain was recovered during a study of blood T cell repertoires in COVID-19. Study in general: Spain, Italy and the United States supplied samples that represented acute and convalescent COVID-19. Sources were T cells, B-cell-depleted T cells, or PBMCs; the material itself was cDNA or gDNA.

This clone was counted between two and nine times. Study processing details: Estimation of nucleated cell counts was performed using reference gene primer amplification. Produced via immunoSEQ multiplex PCR; TCRdb's table is partial and in-frame only. D and trimming come from the DNA, and the V and J calls and clone size come from that table. In the table there are fewer than 250,000 clones, 83% of which are singletons. Germline lookup yields CDR1 DFQATT and CDR2 SNEGSKA (reference sequence). This CDR3 is 11 amino acids long. Trimming removed 5 bases from V and 6 bases from J, with 11 bases in between.

The chain combines TRBV20-1 with TRBJ2-7; tentative D call: TRBD1 (5 bases). Specimen: peripheral blood. The clonotype was recovered from a woman aged 70-85 years with active or convalescent COVID-19. This CDR3 is CSASRVSEQYF. In DNA form, the CDR3 reads TGCAGTGCTTCCAGGGTTTCCGAGCAGTACTTC.